This TCR beta chain was observed in a study of shared clonotypes between healthy human individuals. Background on the study: Three CD4 naive, three CD4 memory, two CD8 naive and one CD8 memory plate were used per donor.

The germline V and J ends were trimmed by 4 bases and 4 bases, with 17 bases remaining between them. There are 16 residues in the CDR3. CDR1 KGHSH and CDR2 LQKENI come from the germline V gene. The protocol was immunoSEQ multiplex PCR, while the TCRdb copy is restricted to in-frame clones and leaves out a portion. The data contain roughly 2.5 million clones, more than 90% of them singletons. V and J are TRBV18 and TRBJ2-1; D is perhaps TRBD2 (7 bases). The clonotype was recovered from a man aged 18-30 years in good health. The sequencing sample was made of naive CD4+ T cells sorted from blood. Stated subset: CD45RA+ positively selected. CDR3 amino acids: CASSQLGGGSYNEQFF. The CDR3 DNA reads as TGTGCCAGCTCACAACTCGGGGGCGGGAGTTACAATGAGCAGTTCTTC. Full variable domain (missing parts from reference TRBV18 and TRBJ2-1): NAGVMQNPRHLVRRRGQEARLRCSPMKGHSHVYWYRQLPEEGLKFMVYLQKENIIDESGMPKERFSAEFPKEGPSILRIQQVVRGDSAAYFCASSQLGGGSYNEQFFGPGTRLTVL.